This T cell receptor beta chain was recovered during a study of shared clonotypes between healthy human individuals. The data were produced by immunoSEQ multiplex PCR, yet TCRdb's version contains in-frame clones alone and is incomplete. The table lists about 1,500,000 clones, 95% to 97% of them singletons. Overall study findings and caveats: Shared clonotypes across all four donors exceeded non-shared ones in generation probability. Donor clonotype sharing was expected to depend on sequencing depth.

Donors had no recently reported acute infections or vaccinations and were HIV-negative. V lost 7 bases to trimming and J lost 12 bases; unmatched junction nucleotides: 16. The CDR3 is 14 amino acids. Germline CDR1 LNHDA, CDR2 SQIVND (reference sequence). In the case of this clone: Its antigen remains unknown.

The receptor was derived from a man aged 25 to 45 in good health. The material sequenced was naive CD4+ T cells sorted from blood. The sample's subset: CD45RA+ positively selected. V is TRBV19 and J is TRBJ2-7, with 9 bases lining up with TRBD2. CDR3 protein: CASTGRSGRQLLYF. The CDR3 region has the DNA TGTGCCAGTACGGGACGAAGCGGGAGGCAGCTCCTGTACTTC.